This TCR beta chain was sequenced in a study of PD-1 blockade in classical Hodgkin lymphoma. Here immunoSEQ multiplex PCR was the method, and the copy in TCRdb shows in-frame clones only, minus some. The table shows roughly 100,000 clones, with roughly nine tenths occurring only once. V was shortened by 8 bases and J by 0 bases, with 14 bases between the two germline ends. CDR1 SEHNR and CDR2 FQNEAQ come from the germline V gene (reference sequence). The CDR3 length is 15 residues. Points from the study as a whole: Patients were excluded if nivolumab began under 1 year after ASCT (the autologous transplant). TCR diversity rose significantly by C4D1 in CD4+ but not CD8+ cells.

Regarding this clone: The target antigen is unknown.

The time point here: cycle 4 day 1 (C4D1), after less than seven weeks of nivolumab. In every patient, relapse followed autologous stem cell transplantation, while exposure to brentuximab vedotin differed. Best response was recorded as complete response, partial response or progressive disease. Here the sequenced sample was peripheral blood mononuclear cells (PBMCs), taken before the fourth cycle of nivolumab. The chain carries TRBV7-9 and TRBJ1-3, with a possible D match to TRBD1 (5 bases). The TCR originated in a human donor with classical Hodgkin lymphoma. The CDR3 coding sequence is TGTGCCAGCGGACCTTTGGGGGGCTCTGGAAACACCATATATTTT. This translates into CASGPLGGSGNTIYF. Filled out from reference TRBV7-9 and TRBJ1-3, the complete variable domain reads DTGVSQNPRHKITKRGQNVTFRCDPISEHNRLYWYRQTLGQGPEFLTYFQNEAQLEKSRLLSDRFSAERPKGSFSTLEIQRTEQGDSAMYLCASGPLGGSGNTIYFGEGSWLTVV.